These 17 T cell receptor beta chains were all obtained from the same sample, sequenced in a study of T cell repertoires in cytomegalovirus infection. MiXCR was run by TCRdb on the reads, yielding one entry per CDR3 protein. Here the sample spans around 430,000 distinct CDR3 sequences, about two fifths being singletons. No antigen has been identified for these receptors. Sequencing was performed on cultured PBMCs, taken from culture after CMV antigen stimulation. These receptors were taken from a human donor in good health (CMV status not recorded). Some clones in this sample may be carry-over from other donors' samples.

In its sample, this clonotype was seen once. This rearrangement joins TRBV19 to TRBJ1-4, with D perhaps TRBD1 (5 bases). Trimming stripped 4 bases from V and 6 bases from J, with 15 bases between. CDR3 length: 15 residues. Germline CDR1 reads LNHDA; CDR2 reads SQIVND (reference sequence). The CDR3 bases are TGTGCCAGTAGTACCGGAGTAGAGGGGTATGAAAAACTGTTTTTT. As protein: CASSTGVEGYEKLFF.

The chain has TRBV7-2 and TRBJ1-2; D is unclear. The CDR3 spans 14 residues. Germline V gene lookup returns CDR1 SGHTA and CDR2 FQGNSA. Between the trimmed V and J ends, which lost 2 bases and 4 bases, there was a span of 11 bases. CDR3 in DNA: TGTGCCAGCAGCTTAATGGGTGAGGGCTATGGCTACACCTTC. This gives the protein CASSLMGEGYGYTF.

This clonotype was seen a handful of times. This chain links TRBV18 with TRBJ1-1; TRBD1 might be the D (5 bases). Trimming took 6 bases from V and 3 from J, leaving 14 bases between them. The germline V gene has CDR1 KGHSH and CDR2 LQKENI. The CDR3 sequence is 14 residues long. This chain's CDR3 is CASSLGRGDTEAFF. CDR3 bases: TGTGCCAGCTCCCTGGGACGGGGGGACACTGAAGCTTTCTTT.

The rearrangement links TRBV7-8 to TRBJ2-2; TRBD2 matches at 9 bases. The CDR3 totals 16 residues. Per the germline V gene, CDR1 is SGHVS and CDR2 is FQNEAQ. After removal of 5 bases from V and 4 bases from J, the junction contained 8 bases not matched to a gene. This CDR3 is CASSPPSSGTTGELFF. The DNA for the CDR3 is TGTGCCAGCAGCCCACCATCTAGCGGGACCACCGGGGAGCTGTTTTTT.

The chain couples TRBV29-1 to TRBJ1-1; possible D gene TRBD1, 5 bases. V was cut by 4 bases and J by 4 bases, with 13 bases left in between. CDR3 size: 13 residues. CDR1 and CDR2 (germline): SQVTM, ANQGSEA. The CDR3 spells CSVVKGTGTEAFF. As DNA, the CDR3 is TGCAGCGTTGTGAAGGGGACGGGCACTGAAGCTTTCTTT. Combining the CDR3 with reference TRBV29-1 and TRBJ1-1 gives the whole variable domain SAVISQKPSRDICQRGTSLTIQCQVDSQVTMMFWYRQQPGQSLTLIATANQGSEATYESGFVIDKFPISRPNLTFSTLTVSNMSPEDSSIYLCSVVKGTGTEAFFGQGTRLTVV.

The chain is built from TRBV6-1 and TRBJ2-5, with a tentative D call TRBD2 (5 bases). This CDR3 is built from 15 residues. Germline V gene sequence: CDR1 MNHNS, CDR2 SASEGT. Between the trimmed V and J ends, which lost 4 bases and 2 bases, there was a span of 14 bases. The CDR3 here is CASSVARDPQETQYF. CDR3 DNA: TGTGCCAGCAGTGTCGCCCGGGATCCTCAAGAGACCCAGTACTTC.

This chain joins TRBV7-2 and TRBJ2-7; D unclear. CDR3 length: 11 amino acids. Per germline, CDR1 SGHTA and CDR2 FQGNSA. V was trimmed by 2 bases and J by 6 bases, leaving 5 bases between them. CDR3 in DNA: TGTGCCAGCAGCTTATTTGGCGAGCAGTACTTC. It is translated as CASSLFGEQYF. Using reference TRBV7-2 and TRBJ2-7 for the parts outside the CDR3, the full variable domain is GAGVSQSPSNKVTEKGKDVELRCDPISGHTALYWYRQSLGQGLEFLIYFQGNSAPDKSGLPSDRFSAERTGGSVSTLTIQRTQQEDSAVYLCASSLFGEQYFGPGTRLTVT.

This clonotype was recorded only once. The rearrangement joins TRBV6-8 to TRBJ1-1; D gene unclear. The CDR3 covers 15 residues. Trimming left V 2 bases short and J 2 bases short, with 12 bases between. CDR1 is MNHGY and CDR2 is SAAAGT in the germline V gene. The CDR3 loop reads CASSYSSPGNTEAFF. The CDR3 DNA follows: TGTGCCAGCAGTTACAGCAGCCCGGGCAACACTGAAGCTTTCTTT.

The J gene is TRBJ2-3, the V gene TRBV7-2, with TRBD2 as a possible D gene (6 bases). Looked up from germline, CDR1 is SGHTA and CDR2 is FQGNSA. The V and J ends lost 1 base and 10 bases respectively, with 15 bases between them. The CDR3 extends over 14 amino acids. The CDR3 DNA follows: TGTGCCAGCAGCTTAGGCCGCTTAGGGACTCCGCAGTATTTT. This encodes CASSLGRLGTPQYF.

CDR3: CASSLGAPLGANEQFF. Here the CDR3 DNA reads TGCGCCAGCAGCTTGGGCGCGCCCTTAGGTGCGAATGAGCAGTTCTTC. V and J are TRBV5-1 and TRBJ2-1; D gene uncertain. Deletions cut 0 bases from V and 7 bases from J, with 17 bases between. CDR1 and CDR2 (germline): SGHRS, YFSETQ. The CDR3 consists of 16 residues. The full variable domain, in which reference TRBV5-1 and TRBJ2-1 provide the parts outside the CDR3, is KAGVTQTPRYLIKTRGQQVTLSCSPISGHRSVSWYQQTPGQGLQFLFEYFSETQRNKGNFPGRFSGRQFSNSRSEMNVSTLELGDSALYLCASSLGAPLGANEQFFGPGTRLTVL.

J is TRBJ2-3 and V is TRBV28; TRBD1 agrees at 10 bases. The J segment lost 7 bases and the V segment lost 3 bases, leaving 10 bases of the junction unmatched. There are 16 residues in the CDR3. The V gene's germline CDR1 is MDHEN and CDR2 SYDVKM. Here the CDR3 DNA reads TGTGCCAGCAGTTTTTCCTCGACAGGGGGCTTGAATACGCAGTATTTT. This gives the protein CASSFSSTGGLNTQYF.

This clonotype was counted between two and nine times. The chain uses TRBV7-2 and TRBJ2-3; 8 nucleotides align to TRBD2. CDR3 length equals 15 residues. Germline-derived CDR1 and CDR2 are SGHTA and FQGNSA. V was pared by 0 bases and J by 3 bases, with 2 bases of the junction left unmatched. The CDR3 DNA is TGTGCCAGCAGCTTAGCAGCGGGAGTTACAGATACGCAGTATTTT. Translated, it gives CASSLAAGVTDTQYF.

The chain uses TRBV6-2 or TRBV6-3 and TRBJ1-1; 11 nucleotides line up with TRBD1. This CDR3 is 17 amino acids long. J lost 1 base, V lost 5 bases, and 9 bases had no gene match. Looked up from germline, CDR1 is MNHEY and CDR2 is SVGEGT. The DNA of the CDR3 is TGTGCCAGCAGTCCATACCAAGGGACAGGGGGGAACACTGAAGCTTTCTTT. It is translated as CASSPYQGTGGNTEAFF.

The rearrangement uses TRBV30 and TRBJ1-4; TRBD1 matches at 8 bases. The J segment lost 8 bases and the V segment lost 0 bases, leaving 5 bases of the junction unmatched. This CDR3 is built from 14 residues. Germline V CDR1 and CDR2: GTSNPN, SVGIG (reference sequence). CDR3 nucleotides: TGTGCCTGGAGTGTCTGGACAGGGAGCGAAAAACTGTTTTTT. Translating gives CAWSVWTGSEKLFF.

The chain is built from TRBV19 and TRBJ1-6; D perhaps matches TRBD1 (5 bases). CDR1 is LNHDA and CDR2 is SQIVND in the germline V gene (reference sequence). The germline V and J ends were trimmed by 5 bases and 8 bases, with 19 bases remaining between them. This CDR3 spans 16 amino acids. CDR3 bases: TGTGCCAGTAGTCTACCCCGCCAGGGTCGGGATTCACCCCTCCACTTT. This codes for CASSLPRQGRDSPLHF.

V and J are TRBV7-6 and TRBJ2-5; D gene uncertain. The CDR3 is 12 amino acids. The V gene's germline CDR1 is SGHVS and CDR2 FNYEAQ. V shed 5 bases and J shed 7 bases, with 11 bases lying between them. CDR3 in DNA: TGTGCCAGCAGCGCCACGGTTCGGACCCAGTACTTC. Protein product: CASSATVRTQYF.

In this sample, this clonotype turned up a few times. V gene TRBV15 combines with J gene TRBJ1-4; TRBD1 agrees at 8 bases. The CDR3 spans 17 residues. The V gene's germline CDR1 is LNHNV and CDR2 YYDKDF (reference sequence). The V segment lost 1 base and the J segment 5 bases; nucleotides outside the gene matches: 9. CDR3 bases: TGTGCCACCAGCAGAGGCTCGGGACAGGCCTTAAATGAAAAACTGTTTTTT. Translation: CATSRGSGQALNEKLFF.